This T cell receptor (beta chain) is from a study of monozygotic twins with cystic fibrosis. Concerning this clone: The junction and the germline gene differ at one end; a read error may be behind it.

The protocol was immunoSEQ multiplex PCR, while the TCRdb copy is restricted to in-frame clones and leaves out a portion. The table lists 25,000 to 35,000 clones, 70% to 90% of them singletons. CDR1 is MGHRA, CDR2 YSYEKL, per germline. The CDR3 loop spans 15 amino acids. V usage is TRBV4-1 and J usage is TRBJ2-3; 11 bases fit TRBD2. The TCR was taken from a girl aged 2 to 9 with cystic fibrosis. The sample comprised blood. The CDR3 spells CASSHLFTGLAADFF. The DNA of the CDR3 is TGCGCCAGCAGCCACCTCTTCACGGGACTAGCGGCCGACTTCTTT.